This T cell receptor beta chain was obtained from a study of identical twins. Concerning this clonotype itself: Its antigen is unidentified.

Each CDR3 protein gets one entry after TCRdb re-called the 5' RACE reads with MiXCR. The sample lists some 710,000 distinct CDR3 sequences; 6% to 6.5% were seen once. CDR1 LNHNV and CDR2 YYDKDF come from the germline V gene (reference sequence). There are 16 residues in the CDR3. Trimming removed 0 bases at V and 1 base at J, with 9 bases between. Whole-study results and caveats: The presence of invariant MAIT and iNKT cells could partly confound analyses of zero-insertion sequences. High-abundance cord blood beta clonotypes had fewer insertions; memory repertoires showed none.

Source material: naive T cells sorted from blood. This clonotype was sampled from a man between 18 and 35 years old in good health. The chain uses TRBV15 and TRBJ2-2; no firm D call. The CDR3 DNA is TGTGCCACCAGCAGAGAGCACAACCGGAACACCGGGGAGCTGTTTTTT. Translation gives CATSREHNRNTGELFF.